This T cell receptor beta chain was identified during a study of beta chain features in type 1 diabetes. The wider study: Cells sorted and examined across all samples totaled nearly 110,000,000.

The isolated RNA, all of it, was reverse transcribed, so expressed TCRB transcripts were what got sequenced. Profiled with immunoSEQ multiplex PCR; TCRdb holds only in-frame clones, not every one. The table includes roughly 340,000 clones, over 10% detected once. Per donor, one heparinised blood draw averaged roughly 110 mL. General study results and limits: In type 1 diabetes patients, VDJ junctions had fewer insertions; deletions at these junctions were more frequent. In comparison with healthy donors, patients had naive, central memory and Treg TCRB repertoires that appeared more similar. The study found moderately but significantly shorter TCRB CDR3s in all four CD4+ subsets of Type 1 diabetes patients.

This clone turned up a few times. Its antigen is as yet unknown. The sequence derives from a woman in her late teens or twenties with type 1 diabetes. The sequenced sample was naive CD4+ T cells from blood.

CDR3 protein: CASSQDPSGTGVAFF. CDR3 nucleotide sequence: TGTGCCAGCAGCCAAGATCCTTCGGGGACAGGGGTCGCTTTCTTT. The rearrangement uses TRBV14 and TRBJ1-1, with 10 bases that match TRBD1. The germline CDR1 and CDR2 sequences are SGHDN and FVKESK. The J segment lost 11 bases and the V segment lost 0 bases, leaving 9 bases of the junction unmatched. The CDR3 has 15 amino acids.